A selection of T cell receptor beta chains follows, all from one sample in a study of T-cell memory formation after mild COVID-19. Using its own MiXCR run on the 5' RACE reads, TCRdb lists one record per CDR3 protein. Of fewer than 500,000 distinct CDR3 sequences in the sample, approximately 25% were seen once. The sequencing input was PBMCs or a T cell subset sorted from them (not recorded which). The receptors stem from an adult woman who had mild COVID-19 (a few samples of this study predate the infection). Cell type and time point are not known. CDR3s include the opening cysteine and the closing phenylalanine or tryptophan. A D gene is named only where the DNA matches it firmly. Not all rows give a size; the values are once, few, many and, for expanded clones, a class.

d_call | j_call | v_call | clone_size | cdr3_aa | cdr3_nt
TRBD1 | TRBJ2-4 | TRBV13 | . | CASGAGTGGNIQYF | TGTGCCTCTGGTGCCGGGACAGGGGGAAACATTCAGTACTTC
. | TRBJ2-3 | TRBV7-6 | few | CASSLAAGWTDTQYF | TGTGCCAGCAGCTTAGCGGCAGGGTGGACAGATACGCAGTATTTT
. | TRBJ2-7 | TRBV12-3/TRBV12-4 | few | CASRADSDYLYEQYF | TGTGCCAGCAGAGCCGACAGTGACTACCTCTACGAGCAGTACTTC
TRBD2 | TRBJ2-7 | TRBV4-1 | few | CASSQDTPSGGLSYEQYF | TGCGCCAGCAGCCAAGATACCCCTAGCGGGGGCCTCTCCTACGAGCAGTACTTC
. | TRBJ2-2 | TRBV7-2 | . | CASSLMLGQGKNTGELFF | TGTGCCAGCAGCTTAATGTTGGGCCAGGGGAAGAACACCGGGGAGCTGTTTTTT
TRBD1 | TRBJ1-1 | TRBV18 | few | CASSRDRGQTEAFF | TGTGCCAGCTCACGGGACAGGGGGCAAACTGAAGCTTTCTTT
. | TRBJ2-3 | TRBV6-2/TRBV6-3 | few | CASSSRLGLSDTQYF | TGTGCCAGCAGTTCCCGTCTAGGTCTCTCAGATACGCAGTATTTT
TRBD2 | TRBJ2-1 | TRBV7-3 | few | CASSQAGPHNEQFF | TGTGCCAGCAGCCAAGCGGGGCCCCACAATGAGCAGTTCTTC
TRBD1 | TRBJ2-1 | TRBV4-2 | few | CASSLGRGSGDNEQFF | TGTGCCAGCAGCCTGGGCAGGGGGTCAGGAGACAATGAGCAGTTCTTC
. | TRBJ2-7 | TRBV4-3 | few | CASSQDFGVDEQYF | TGCGCCAGCAGCCAAGATTTCGGGGTCGACGAGCAGTACTTC
. | TRBJ1-4 | TRBV28 | . | CASSFLLIGPFF | TGTGCCAGCAGTTTCCTCCTTATTGGTCCGTTTTTT
. | TRBJ1-5 | TRBV15 | . | CATSGSIGNQPQHF | TGTGCCACCAGCGGGAGCATCGGCAATCAGCCCCAGCATTTT
TRBD2 | TRBJ2-6 | TRBV6-5 | few | CASSYGTSYGANVLTF | TGTGCCAGCAGTTACGGGACTAGCTATGGGGCCAACGTCCTGACTTTC
TRBD1 | TRBJ2-5 | TRBV24-1 | . | CATSDLPGQGQETQYF | TGTGCCACCAGTGACCTTCCGGGACAGGGTCAAGAGACCCAGTACTTC
. | TRBJ2-3 | TRBV21-1 | . | CASSLPRNRKETDTQYF | TGTGCCAGCAGCCTCCCTCGTAACCGGAAGGAAACAGATACGCAGTATTTT
TRBD2 | TRBJ2-1 | TRBV30 | . | CAWSELAGKNNEQFF | TGTGCCTGGAGCGAACTAGCGGGAAAGAACAATGAGCAGTTCTTC
. | TRBJ1-1 | TRBV29-1 | . | CSVDGVGKTEAFF | TGCAGCGTTGATGGCGTAGGGAAGACTGAAGCTTTCTTT
TRBD1 | TRBJ1-5 | TRBV24-1 | . | CATSDSGTVRQPQHF | TGTGCCACCAGTGATTCCGGGACAGTTCGTCAGCCCCAGCATTTT
. | TRBJ2-1 | TRBV7-9 | few | CASSEDGSGPYNEQFF | TGTGCCAGCAGCGAAGACGGGAGCGGACCCTACAATGAGCAGTTCTTC
. | TRBJ2-2 | TRBV6-1 | . | CASDQGTGELFF | TGTGCCAGCGATCAGGGTACCGGGGAGCTGTTTTTT
. | TRBJ1-5 | TRBV20-1 | . | CSARREGGNQPQHF | TGCAGTGCTAGGAGGGAGGGAGGCAATCAGCCCCAGCATTTT
TRBD2 | TRBJ2-2 | TRBV3-1 | . | CASSQEGLAPGELFF | TGTGCCAGCAGCCAAGAGGGACTAGCACCCGGGGAGCTGTTTTTT
TRBD2 | TRBJ2-1 | TRBV24-1 | . | CATRTSGSHEQFF | TGTGCCACCCGGACTAGCGGGAGTCATGAGCAGTTCTTC
TRBD2 | TRBJ2-1 | TRBV5-1 | few | CASSFTSGGHRGTYNEQFF | TGCGCCAGCAGCTTTACTAGCGGGGGCCATCGGGGGACCTACAATGAGCAGTTCTTC
. | TRBJ2-7 | TRBV3-1 | . | CASSPVLTDSYEQYF | TGTGCCAGCAGCCCAGTTTTGACGGACTCCTACGAGCAGTACTTC
. | TRBJ2-5 | TRBV6-5 | few | CASSYGGTDKQETQYF | TGTGCCAGCAGTTACGGGGGGACAGACAAACAAGAGACCCAGTACTTC
TRBD1 | TRBJ2-1 | TRBV2 | . | CASRYDWDSSYNEQFF | TGTGCCAGCAGGTACGACTGGGACAGCTCCTACAATGAGCAGTTCTTC
. | TRBJ2-2 | TRBV12-3/TRBV12-4 | . | CASSPHLNTGELFF | TGTGCCAGCAGTCCACACTTGAACACCGGGGAGCTGTTTTTT
. | TRBJ1-3 | TRBV12-3/TRBV12-4 | few | CASSPTTVSGNTIYF | TGTGCCAGCAGTCCCACGACGGTCTCTGGAAACACCATATATTTT
. | TRBJ1-1 | TRBV20-1 | . | CSAKWRQANTEAFF | TGCAGTGCTAAGTGGCGGCAGGCAAACACTGAAGCTTTCTTT
TRBD1 | TRBJ1-1 | TRBV27 | . | CASSSRQGMATEAFF | TGTGCCAGCAGCTCTCGACAGGGAATGGCCACTGAAGCTTTCTTT
. | TRBJ2-2 | TRBV29-1 | . | CSVEMGDGTGELFF | TGCAGCGTTGAAATGGGGGATGGTACCGGGGAGCTGTTTTTT
TRBD2 | TRBJ2-3 | TRBV19 | . | CASSILPSGSITDTQYF | TGTGCCAGTAGTATCCTCCCTAGCGGGAGTATTACAGATACGCAGTATTTT
TRBD1 | TRBJ2-7 | TRBV20-1 | . | CSARWDRGQNEQYF | TGCAGTGCTAGATGGGACAGGGGGCAAAACGAGCAGTACTTC
TRBD2 | TRBJ2-7 | TRBV7-2 | few | CASSRHRGTSEPYEQYF | TGTGCCAGCAGCCGACACCGAGGGACTAGCGAGCCCTACGAGCAGTACTTC
. | TRBJ2-1 | TRBV29-1 | . | CSVVGRSSYNEQFF | TGCAGCGTTGTAGGGCGGAGCTCCTACAATGAGCAGTTCTTC
. | TRBJ1-5 | TRBV11-2 | . | CASSVRDNERQPQHF | TGTGCCAGCAGCGTCCGGGACAACGAGAGGCAGCCCCAGCATTTT